Below, 30 T cell receptor beta chains from the same sample are listed, as sequenced in a study of blood T cell repertoires in COVID-19. Assay used: immunoSEQ multiplex PCR; TCRdb lists only in-frame clones, some missing. The repertoire holds fewer than 500,000 clones, with roughly 88% as singletons. The material sequenced was PBMCs or T cells enriched from blood (not recorded which). These receptors originate from a woman younger than 45 with acute COVID-19.

The chain joins TRBV13 to TRBJ2-3, with D maybe TRBD2 (6 bases). CDR1 is PRHDT and CDR2 is FYEKMQ in the germline V gene (reference sequence). With 7 bases removed from V and 3 bases from J, the gap between germline ends came to 14 bases. The CDR3 is 14 residues long. CDR3 nucleotide sequence: TGTGCCAGCACATTTGCGGGGAGTACAGATACGCAGTATTTT. Translation gives CASTFAGSTDTQYF.

The chain couples TRBV25-1 to TRBJ1-2; D is unresolved. Germline V gene lookup returns CDR1 MGHDK and CDR2 SYGVNS. V lost 2 bases, J lost 5 bases, and 15 bases lay in between. CDR3 length: 15 residues. The CDR3 here is CASSEEASSFYGYTF. CDR3 nucleotide sequence: TGTGCCAGCAGTGAAGAGGCCAGCTCATTTTATGGCTACACCTTC.

The chain links TRBV5-4 to TRBJ1-6; 7 bases fit TRBD1. The CDR3 spans 16 residues. J was trimmed by 4 bases and V by 0 bases; bases with no gene match: 4. Germline assignment: CDR1 SGHNT and CDR2 YYREEE (reference sequence). CDR3 nucleotide sequence: TGTGCCAGCAGCTTGGGAGAGGGGGCTTATAATTCACCCCTCCACTTT. Encoded protein: CASSLGEGAYNSPLHF.

The chain links TRBV12-3 or TRBV12-4 to TRBJ1-1; D ambiguous. Trimming cost V 2 bases and J 8 bases, with 9 bases left between them. The CDR3 is made up of 12 amino acids. The CDR3 is CASSLTGMEAFF. In nucleotides, the CDR3 is TGTGCCAGCAGTTTAACGGGAATGGAAGCTTTCTTT.

The V gene is TRBV5-5, the J gene TRBJ2-6; D perhaps matches TRBD2 (5 bases). Trimming took off 4 bases at V and 0 bases at J, with 14 bases between the two ends. This CDR3 contains 17 residues. Per germline, CDR1 SGHKS and CDR2 YYEKEE (reference sequence). CDR3 sequence: CASSDRPSNSGANVLTF. The CDR3 region has the DNA TGTGCCAGCAGCGATAGACCTAGCAACTCTGGGGCCAACGTCCTGACTTTC.

V and J are TRBV12-3 or TRBV12-4 and TRBJ2-3; 7 bases agree with TRBD2. Trimming at V came to 2 bases and at J to 8 bases, leaving 1 base not matched to a gene. This CDR3 comprises 12 residues. This CDR3 reads CASSLTGGTQYF. DNA of the CDR3: TGTGCCAGCAGTTTAACGGGGGGTACGCAGTATTTT.

V gene TRBV5-1 combines with J gene TRBJ1-1, with 7 bases aligning to TRBD1. CDR1 and CDR2 from the germline V gene are SGHRS and YFSETQ. V trimming: 4 bases; J trimming: 1 base; junction bases outside the gene matches: 7. The CDR3 contains 15 residues. This CDR3 reads CASSPWTGSNTEAFF. The CDR3 bases are TGCGCCAGCAGCCCCTGGACAGGATCGAACACTGAAGCTTTCTTT.

Remarks on this clone: The same CDR3 arises from other DNA sequences in this sample as well. The chain uses TRBV5-1 and TRBJ2-7, with TRBD2 matching over 9 bases. The CDR3 extends over 15 amino acids. With 0 bases clipped from V and 2 bases from J, the junction kept 3 bases outside the gene matches. Germline CDR1 and CDR2: SGHRS and YFSETQ. CDR3 DNA: TGCGCCAGCAGCTTGGGGCTAGCGGGGACCTACGAGCAGTACTTC. It specifies CASSLGLAGTYEQYF.

This clone appeared a single time. This chain uses TRBV7-9 with TRBJ2-7, with TRBD2 identical over 14 bases. V lost 5 bases to trimming and J lost 0 bases; unmatched junction nucleotides: 9. The CDR3 is made up of 18 amino acids. Germline V gene sequence: CDR1 SEHNR, CDR2 FQNEAQ (reference sequence). CDR3 residues: CASSGGLAGATSSYEQYF. The DNA for the CDR3 is TGTGCCAGCAGCGGGGGACTAGCGGGGGCTACCTCCTCCTACGAGCAGTACTTC.

The V gene is TRBV10-2, the J gene TRBJ1-1; TRBD1 matches 7 bases. The germline gives CDR1 WSHSY, CDR2 SAAADI. V lost 4 bases and J lost 5; bases outside the gene matches: 7. CDR3 size: 14 residues. The CDR3 region has the DNA TGCGCCAGCAGTGGGGCAAGGGGGCAAACTGAAGCTTTCTTT. Its protein is CASSGARGQTEAFF.

A note on this clone: This sample includes further DNA sequences coding for the same CDR3. The rearrangement uses TRBV5-1 and TRBJ1-4; 8 positions match TRBD1. V gave up 0 bases and J gave up 7 bases; unmatched junction bases: 5. The CDR3 runs 15 residues. CDR1 and CDR2 (germline): SGHRS, YFSETQ. CDR3 in amino acids: CASSLGGQGSEKLFF. In DNA form, the CDR3 reads TGCGCCAGCAGCTTGGGCGGACAGGGTAGTGAAAAACTGTTTTTT.

The chain has TRBV7-2 and TRBJ1-4, with 7 bases fitting TRBD1. J was trimmed by 3 bases and V by 4 bases; bases with no gene match: 5. The CDR3 covers 15 residues. The germline V gene has CDR1 SGHTA and CDR2 FQGNSA. The CDR3: CASSSDREANEKLFF. The CDR3 nucleotides read TGTGCCAGCAGCTCCGACAGGGAGGCTAATGAAAAACTGTTTTTT.

The chain is built from TRBV6-1 and TRBJ1-2; D not resolved. The CDR3 covers 14 residues. Germline CDR1 reads MNHNS; CDR2 reads SASEGT. Trimming cost V 2 bases and J 5 bases, with 12 bases left between them. The CDR3: CASSERGSGYGYTF. The CDR3 DNA sequence: TGTGCCAGCAGTGAACGGGGTTCGGGGTATGGCTACACCTTC.

The chain has TRBV7-2 and TRBJ1-1, with D possibly matching TRBD1 (6 bases). The CDR3 spans 15 residues. Germline assignment: CDR1 SGHTA and CDR2 FQGNSA. V lost 5 bases and J lost 1, with 14 bases in between. The CDR3 here is CASSEAGEWNTEAFF. The CDR3 bases are TGTGCCAGCAGCGAAGCAGGGGAGTGGAACACTGAAGCTTTCTTT.

V gene TRBV14 combines with J gene TRBJ2-7, with 7 bases aligning to TRBD2. The CDR3 runs to 16 residues. CDR1 is SGHDN, CDR2 FVKESK, per germline. V shed 1 base and J 0 bases; nucleotides not matched to a gene: 6. The CDR3, as DNA: TGTGCCAGCAGCCAAGGGCCTGCTAGCGGCTCCTACGAGCAGTACTTC. This gives the protein CASSQGPASGSYEQYF.

Here the CDR3 DNA reads TGCAGTGCTAGTTTCCAGGGGGCGGGCTATGGCTACACCTTC. Translated, it gives CSASFQGAGYGYTF. The chain recombines TRBV20-1 with TRBJ1-2; 8 positions agree with TRBD1. Germline CDR1 is DFQATT and CDR2 is SNEGSKA (reference sequence). The V gene end was trimmed by 3 bases and the J gene end by 4 bases; junction bases not matched to a gene: 7. The CDR3 is made up of 14 amino acids.

The chain carries TRBV3-1 (or the pseudogene TRBV3-2) and TRBJ2-7; weak D call: TRBD2 (6 bases). Per the germline V gene, CDR1 is LGHDT and CDR2 is YNNKEL (reference sequence). The CDR3 has 16 amino acids. V dropped 0 bases and J dropped 3 bases, with 15 bases sitting between them. CDR3 region: CASSQDRRERHYEQYF. DNA for the CDR3: TGTGCCAGCAGCCAAGATAGGAGGGAACGGCACTACGAGCAGTACTTC.

The chain uses TRBV2 and TRBJ2-1, with 9 bases fitting TRBD1. Unmatched junction bases numbered 1, after V lost 6 bases and J lost 4 bases. This CDR3 has 13 residues. CDR1 and CDR2 from the germline V gene are SNHLY and FYNNEI. The CDR3 region is CASSGQGYNEQFF. CDR3 nucleotide sequence: TGTGCCAGCAGCGGACAGGGGTACAATGAGCAGTTCTTC.

This clone was counted a single time. The chain couples TRBV7-9 to TRBJ2-7; 8 nucleotides agree with TRBD2. Trimming cost V 5 bases and J 4 bases; bases outside gene matches: 10. CDR3 length: 15 amino acids. CDR1 and CDR2 from the germline V gene are SEHNR and FQNEAQ (reference sequence). The DNA for the CDR3 is TGTGCCAGCAGCCGAACTAGCGGTGCTCAATACGAGCAGTACTTC. Its protein product is CASSRTSGAQYEQYF.

This clone showed up just once. The chain employs TRBV6-5 and TRBJ1-2; 7 positions agree with TRBD1. Germline loops: CDR1 MNHEY, CDR2 SVGAGI. V shed 0 bases and J 8 bases; nucleotides not matched to a gene: 12. The CDR3 contains 16 residues. The CDR3 region has the DNA TGTGCCAGCAGTTACTCGACAGGGAGAGGGGCCTTAGGCTACACCTTC. Encoded protein: CASSYSTGRGALGYTF.

V and J are TRBV3-1 (or the pseudogene TRBV3-2) and TRBJ2-1, with 9 bases identical to TRBD2. Per germline, CDR1 LGHDT and CDR2 YNNKEL (reference sequence). This CDR3 region has 14 residues. The trim removed 2 bases at V and 4 bases at J, leaving 0 bases unmatched. CDR3 loop: CASSQLAGYNEQFF. In nucleotides, the CDR3 is TGTGCCAGCAGCCAACTAGCGGGGTACAATGAGCAGTTCTTC.

The genes are TRBV29-1 and TRBJ2-7, with D possibly being TRBD1 (5 bases). V was clipped by 4 bases and J by 6 bases, with 10 bases between them. Germline V lookup: CDR1 SQVTM, CDR2 ANQGSEA. The length of the CDR3 is 11 residues. CDR3 residues: CSVVLRGEQYF. For the CDR3, the DNA is TGCAGCGTTGTTCTTAGGGGCGAGCAGTACTTC.

The chain links TRBV3-1 (or the pseudogene TRBV3-2) to TRBJ1-2; no firm D call. The V and J ends lost 0 bases and 4 bases respectively, with 9 bases between them. Germline loops: CDR1 LGHDT, CDR2 YNNKEL (reference sequence). The CDR3 runs 14 residues. The CDR3 here is CASSQDPGPYGYTF. For the CDR3, the DNA is TGTGCCAGCAGCCAAGATCCGGGTCCCTATGGCTACACCTTC.

The sample holds one count of this clone. CDR3 loop: CASSLEAAGHNEQFF. DNA for the CDR3: TGTGCCAGCAGCTTAGAAGCAGCGGGCCACAATGAGCAGTTCTTC. V gene TRBV7-2 combines with J gene TRBJ2-1, with D possibly being TRBD2 (6 bases). CDR1 and CDR2 (germline): SGHTA, FQGNSA. There are 15 residues in the CDR3. V lost 1 base, J lost 5 bases, and 12 bases lay in between.

The J gene is TRBJ1-2, the V gene TRBV27, with D perhaps matching TRBD1 (5 bases). The V end was cut by 0 bases, the J end by 3 bases, with 20 bases between. This CDR3 comprises 18 residues. Looked up from germline, CDR1 is MNHEY and CDR2 is SMNVEV (reference sequence). CDR3 bases: TGTGCCAGCAGTTTATCTGGGGGGACGTCAAGGACCTACTATGGCTACACCTTC. Translation gives CASSLSGGTSRTYYGYTF.

This clone was found once. The chain uses TRBV6-5 and TRBJ1-4; 10 nucleotides match TRBD1. V was pared by 6 bases and J by 5 bases, with 3 bases of the junction left unmatched. The CDR3 consists of 14 residues. CDR1 is MNHEY, CDR2 SVGAGI, per germline. The CDR3 loop reads CASSRTGGNEKLFF. The CDR3 DNA sequence: TGTGCCAGCAGCCGGACAGGGGGAAATGAAAAACTGTTTTTT.

The table lists this clone with a count of one. V and J are TRBV5-1 and TRBJ1-6; TRBD1 matches at 7 bases. The CDR3 has 16 residues. Looked up from germline, CDR1 is SGHRS and CDR2 is YFSETQ. With V trimmed by 4 bases and J by 7 bases, 11 bases remained unmatched. The CDR3 is CASSPELQGWNSPLHF. Written as DNA, the CDR3 is TGCGCCAGCAGCCCAGAATTACAGGGGTGGAATTCACCCCTCCACTTT.

The rearrangement joins TRBV5-1 to TRBJ2-2; D call uncertain. This CDR3 region has 12 residues. V was pared by 3 bases and J by 6 bases, with 6 bases between. Germline CDR1 is SGHRS and CDR2 is YFSETQ. DNA of the CDR3: TGCGCCAGCAGCTCGACATCCGGGGAGCTGTTTTTT. It translates to CASSSTSGELFF. The variable domain in full, completed from reference TRBV5-1 and TRBJ2-2, reads KAGVTQTPRYLIKTRGQQVTLSCSPISGHRSVSWYQQTPGQGLQFLFEYFSETQRNKGNFPGRFSGRQFSNSRSEMNVSTLELGDSALYLCASSSTSGELFFGEGSRLTVL.

This clone showed up just once. The chain carries TRBV7-2 and TRBJ2-2; 8 nucleotides agree with TRBD1. The CDR3 is 14 residues long. CDR1 is SGHTA, CDR2 FQGNSA, per germline. V gave up 5 bases and J gave up 5 bases; unmatched junction bases: 4. The CDR3 region is CASSHGQGTGELFF. The CDR3 nucleotides read TGTGCCAGCAGCCATGGACAGGGTACCGGGGAGCTGTTTTTT.

The V call is TRBV7-8, the J call TRBJ2-3, with 7 nucleotides matching TRBD2. CDR1 is SGHVS and CDR2 is FQNEAQ in the germline V gene. Losses at the gene ends were 11 bases for V and 2 bases for J; bases not matched to a gene: 10. The CDR3 runs to 14 residues. The DNA of the CDR3 is TGTGCCCTCAGGCGGCTAGCGGACACAGATACGCAGTATTTT. This codes for CALRRLADTDTQYF.